This TCR beta chain was documented in a study of cytomegalovirus exposure and HLA in healthy donors. Findings and limits, study-wide: With high specificity and sensitivity, the classifier reportedly diagnosed cytomegalovirus status.

PCR amplification relied on 60 Vbeta primers (plus 13 Jbeta primers). Authors' analysis steps: A later analysis counted 65 million to 95 million unique TCR beta chains, some 12 million shared. Clones were read by immunoSEQ multiplex PCR, and TCRdb kept only the in-frame ones, dropping some. V, J and clone size reflect that table, while D and trimming were determined from the DNA. The data show 45,000 to 55,000 clones, and the top ten clones hold 8% to 13%. The CDR3 loop spans 14 amino acids. CDR1 is SGHRS, CDR2 YFSETQ, per germline. Trimming left V 4 bases short and J 4 bases short, with 14 bases between. In regard to this clone: Its specificity is not known.

This TCR was recovered from a woman aged 50 to 65 in good health and CMV-seropositive. V and J are TRBV5-1 and TRBJ1-2, with D hard to call. The sample consisted of PBMCs. CDR3 residues: CASSDSQTFYGYTF. The CDR3 DNA reads as TGCGCCAGCAGCGACTCCCAGACCTTCTATGGCTACACCTTC.